This entry lists 24 T cell receptor beta chains sequenced from one sample in a study of T-cell memory formation after mild COVID-19. MiXCR was run by TCRdb on the 5' RACE reads, yielding one entry per CDR3 protein. The data hold approximately 240,000 distinct CDR3 sequences, with about a sixth observed a single time. Sample: PBMCs or a T cell subset sorted from them (not recorded which). These receptors originate from a man aged 18 to 35 who had mild COVID-19 (a few samples of this study predate the infection). Cell type and time point are not known.

This rearrangement joins TRBV4-3 to TRBJ1-4; D ambiguous. The CDR3 sequence is 12 residues long. Trimming removed 8 bases at V and 8 bases at J, with 12 bases between. Per the germline V gene, CDR1 is LGHNA and CDR2 is YSLEER. CDR3: CASGPGREKLFF. The CDR3 nucleotides read TGCGCCAGCGGACCGGGGAGAGAAAAACTGTTTTTT.

For this clonotype: A much larger clone lies one base from this, so it may be a read error. V is TRBV20-1 and J is TRBJ1-1; D uncertain. Germline assignment: CDR1 DFQATT and CDR2 SNEGSKA (reference sequence). V lost 3 bases to trimming and J lost 1 base, with 3 bases between them. The CDR3 sequence is 11 residues long. This CDR3 is CSASWNTEAFF. DNA for the CDR3: TGCAGTGCTAGCTGGAACACTGAAGCTTTCTTT.

The chain joins TRBV6-6 to TRBJ1-3, with a tentative D call TRBD1 (6 bases). Trimming took off 6 bases at V and 0 bases at J, with 15 bases between the two ends. This CDR3 has 16 residues. Germline V CDR1 and CDR2: MNHNY, SVGAGI (reference sequence). The CDR3 here is CASSPGRGFSGNTIYF. CDR3 bases: TGTGCCAGCAGCCCTGGTAGGGGGTTCTCTGGAAACACCATATATTTT.

J is TRBJ2-5 and V is TRBV4-3; TRBD2 matches 13 bases. Germline V lookup: CDR1 LGHNA, CDR2 YSLEER. V was pared by 4 bases and J by 4 bases, with 3 bases of the junction left unmatched. CDR3 size: 15 residues. CDR3 sequence: CASSRGLAGVETQYF. The DNA for the CDR3 is TGCGCCAGCAGCCGCGGACTAGCGGGGGTAGAGACCCAGTACTTC.

The rearrangement joins TRBV3-1 to TRBJ1-5; possibly TRBD1 for D (5 bases). CDR3 size: 13 residues. Looked up from germline, CDR1 is LGHDT and CDR2 is YNNKEL (reference sequence). The germline V and J ends were trimmed by 1 base and 5 bases, with 6 bases remaining between them. CDR3 nucleotide sequence: TGTGCCAGCAGCCAAGCAGGGTATCAGCCCCAGCATTTT. Protein sequence: CASSQAGYQPQHF.

The V gene is TRBV7-6, the J gene TRBJ2-5; D ambiguous. Germline-derived CDR1 and CDR2 are SGHVS and FNYEAQ. Trimming cost V 4 bases and J 1 base, with 13 bases left between them. The CDR3 is 15 residues long. CDR3 in amino acids: CASSSPYRSQETQYF. The CDR3 coding sequence is TGTGCCAGCAGCTCACCCTACAGAAGCCAAGAGACCCAGTACTTC.

This chain links TRBV4-2 with TRBJ2-3; weak D call: TRBD1 (5 bases). V lost 1 base to trimming and J lost 0 bases, with 14 bases between them. CDR3 size: 17 residues. Germline CDR1 and CDR2: LGHNA and YNFKEQ. This chain's CDR3 is CASSQASPRASTDTQYF. CDR3 nucleotides: TGTGCCAGCAGCCAAGCTTCGCCCAGGGCGAGCACAGATACGCAGTATTTT.

The chain is built from TRBV20-1 and TRBJ2-7; D remains unclear. This CDR3 is built from 12 residues. Germline V lookup: CDR1 DFQATT, CDR2 SNEGSKA (reference sequence). The V and J ends lost 1 base and 1 base respectively, with 5 bases between them. In DNA form, the CDR3 reads TGCAGTGCTAGAGCCCTTTCCTACGAGCAGTACTTC. Protein: CSARALSYEQYF.

V is TRBV7-3 and J is TRBJ2-2; no firm D call. V was shortened by 5 bases and J by 5 bases, with 12 bases between the two germline ends. The CDR3 sequence is 14 residues long. Germline assignment: CDR1 SGHTA and CDR2 FQGTGA. The chain's CDR3 is CASSQNLGTGELFF. The CDR3 region has the DNA TGTGCCAGCAGCCAGAATCTGGGGACCGGGGAGCTGTTTTTT.

This clonotype was seen more than once but under ten times. V gene TRBV11-2 combines with J gene TRBJ1-2; D is undetermined. Germline loops: CDR1 SGHAT, CDR2 FQNNGV. This CDR3 has 14 residues. The V and J ends lost 0 bases and 8 bases respectively, with 13 bases between them. CDR3 residues: CASSLDRSHRGYTF. The CDR3 DNA reads as TGTGCCAGCAGCTTAGATCGTTCCCATCGGGGCTACACCTTC.

Ten or more counts support this clonotype. The chain uses TRBV7-2 and TRBJ1-6; unclear D gene. Germline CDR1 SGHTA, CDR2 FQGNSA. V gave up 7 bases and J gave up 7 bases, with 11 bases separating them. The CDR3 sequence is 13 residues long. CDR3 sequence: CASTLDGNSPLHF. In nucleotides, the CDR3 is TGTGCCAGCACCCTAGACGGAAATTCACCCCTCCACTTT.

This clonotype was detected ten times or more. The rearrangement uses TRBV3-1 and TRBJ2-5; unclear D gene. V lost 0 bases to trimming and J lost 5 bases, with 7 bases between them. This CDR3 has 13 amino acids. Looked up from germline, CDR1 is LGHDT and CDR2 is YNNKEL (reference sequence). DNA of the CDR3: TGTGCCAGCAGCCAAGAACCCCGGGAGACCCAGTACTTC. Protein sequence: CASSQEPRETQYF.

This clonotype was observed a handful of times. The rearrangement uses TRBV5-1 and TRBJ2-5; perhaps D is TRBD1 or TRBD2 (5 bases each). Germline lookup yields CDR1 SGHRS and CDR2 YFSETQ. The ends were cut back, 7 bases at V and 5 bases at J, with 18 bases in the middle. The CDR3 runs to 14 residues. CDR3 nucleotides: TGCGCCAGCGGACGACAGCCCCGAGGGGAGACCCAGTACTTC. This codes for CASGRQPRGETQYF.

The sample holds a few counts of this clonotype. The V call is TRBV7-3, the J call TRBJ2-5, with 7 bases lining up with TRBD2. V was pared by 2 bases and J by 5 bases, with 8 bases of the junction left unmatched. Germline CDR1 is SGHTA and CDR2 is FQGTGA. The CDR3 covers 15 residues. The CDR3 is CASSLSRGRGETQYF. As DNA, the CDR3 is TGTGCCAGCAGCTTATCTCGCGGGCGGGGGGAGACCCAGTACTTC.

The chain recombines TRBV12-3 or TRBV12-4 with TRBJ2-5, with D uncertain. Trimming took 1 base from V and 11 from J, leaving 8 bases between them. The CDR3 sequence is 11 residues long. This CDR3 reads CASSLGARQYF. The CDR3 DNA reads TGTGCCAGCAGTTTAGGCGCACGTCAGTACTTC.

This clonotype was detected only a few times. The J gene is TRBJ2-2, the V gene TRBV11-2, with a tentative D call TRBD1 (6 bases). The V and J ends lost 4 bases and 1 base respectively, with 10 bases between them. The CDR3 consists of 15 residues. The germline CDR1 and CDR2 sequences are SGHAT and FQNNGV. The CDR3 sequence is CASSSGVLNTGELFF. CDR3 bases: TGTGCCAGCAGCTCAGGGGTTCTGAACACCGGGGAGCTGTTTTTT.

The rearrangement joins TRBV10-3 to TRBJ2-5; the D is unclear. Trimming stripped 5 bases from V and 5 bases from J, with 9 bases between. CDR1 ENHRY and CDR2 SYGVKD come from the germline V gene. The CDR3 contains 12 residues. The CDR3 loop is CAISRLGETQYF. Written as DNA, the CDR3 is TGTGCCATCAGTAGACTTGGGGAGACCCAGTACTTC.

This clonotype was counted only a few times. The V call is TRBV11-3, the J call TRBJ2-2, with D tentatively TRBD1 (6 bases). Germline loops: CDR1 SGHNT, CDR2 YENEEA. This CDR3 has 16 amino acids. Deletions cut 5 bases from V and 0 bases from J, with 13 bases between. The CDR3 region has the DNA TGTGCCAGCAGCATACTACAGGGTACGAACACCGGGGAGCTGTTTTTT. Protein product: CASSILQGTNTGELFF.

There are a few counts of this clonotype. The chain employs TRBV24-1 and TRBJ1-2; D ambiguous. The CDR3 is made up of 14 amino acids. Deletions cut 4 bases from V and 0 bases from J, with 8 bases between. From germline, CDR1 is KGHDR and CDR2 SFDVKD. CDR3 sequence: CATSETGANYGYTF. DNA of the CDR3: TGTGCCACCAGTGAGACGGGAGCTAACTATGGCTACACCTTC.

This clonotype was recorded a few times. The rearrangement links TRBV27 to TRBJ1-4; TRBD1 matches at 7 bases. The CDR3 contains 14 residues. Germline-derived CDR1 and CDR2 are MNHEY and SMNVEV (reference sequence). Trimming at V came to 7 bases and at J to 3 bases, leaving 5 bases not matched to a gene. For the CDR3, the DNA is TGTGCCAGCACTCCGGGGACAGCTAATGAAAAACTGTTTTTT. Residues: CASTPGTANEKLFF.

The genes are TRBV15 and TRBJ1-1; unclear D gene. Looked up from germline, CDR1 is LNHNV and CDR2 is YYDKDF (reference sequence). This CDR3 contains 15 residues. The V gene lost 0 bases and the J gene lost 1 base, with 9 bases spanning the gap. DNA of the CDR3: TGTGCCACCAGCAGAGATCTCGGGGAGAACACTGAAGCTTTCTTT. It encodes CATSRDLGENTEAFF.

This chain connects TRBV14 to TRBJ2-7; 9 positions match TRBD1. Losses at the gene ends were 4 bases for V and 3 bases for J; bases not matched to a gene: 10. Germline V CDR1 and CDR2: SGHDN, FVKESK. This CDR3 is 16 amino acids long. CDR3 sequence: CASSRFGTGSVYEQYF. The CDR3 coding sequence is TGTGCCAGCAGCCGCTTCGGGACAGGGTCGGTCTACGAGCAGTACTTC.

This clonotype has more than one count but fewer than ten. J is TRBJ1-2 and V is TRBV4-3, with unresolved D. From germline, CDR1 is LGHNA and CDR2 YSLEER. The CDR3 contains 15 residues. V lost 2 bases and J lost 1, with 11 bases in between. CDR3 nucleotide sequence: TGCGCCAGCAGCCAACCCGGAGAGATTAACTATGGCTACACCTTC. Translation gives CASSQPGEINYGYTF.

This clonotype was observed many times. The chain has TRBV12-3 or TRBV12-4 and TRBJ1-5; D call uncertain. The CDR3 runs 13 residues. Deletions cut 3 bases from V and 5 bases from J, with 8 bases between. The CDR3 loop reads CASSLGWDQPQHF. CDR3 DNA sequence: TGTGCCAGCAGTTTGGGATGGGATCAGCCCCAGCATTTT.